These 7 T cell receptor beta chains share one sample of origin, sequenced in a study of radiotherapy plus CTLA-4 blockade in lung cancer. Repertoires were generated with immunoSEQ multiplex PCR, while TCRdb's copy carries only in-frame clones and drops some. The data hold some 64,000 clones, with 70% to 80% observed a single time. The specimen was peripheral blood, collected from a patient treated with radiotherapy plus ipilimumab. The receptors shown here come from a human donor with non-small cell lung cancer who had a complete response to radiotherapy plus ipilimumab.

This chain links TRBV1 with TRBJ2-7; TRBD2, the D gene given by the table, was not confirmed from the DNA. TRBV1 is termed a pseudogene. The CDR3 loop spans 15 amino acids. CDR3 in DNA: TGCACCAGCAGCATAACCGGCAGTAGCTCCTACGAGCAGTACGTC. Translating it yields CTSSITGSSSYEQYV.

This chain uses TRBV5-4 with TRBJ2-5; D is unclear. Germline values: CDR1 SGHNT, CDR2 YYREEE (reference sequence). CDR3 length: 13 amino acids. Between the trimmed V and J ends, which lost 1 base and 2 bases, there was a span of 6 bases. The CDR3 nucleotides are TGTGCCAGCAGCTTGTTTGAGCAAGAGACCCAGTACTTC. Translated, it gives CASSLFEQETQYF.

The CDR3: CASREGAGFYEQYF. DNA for the CDR3: TGTGCCAGTAGAGAGGGGGCCGGCTTCTACGAGCAGTACTTC. This rearrangement joins TRBV19 to TRBJ2-7; the match to TRBD1 covers 7 bases. Trimming took 6 bases from V and 3 from J; bases not matched to a gene: 8. The length of the CDR3 is 14 residues. Germline values: CDR1 LNHDA, CDR2 SQIVND (reference sequence).

The V call is TRBV6-5, the J call TRBJ2-2; no clear D. V lost 2 bases to trimming and J lost 0 bases, with 7 bases between them. There are 15 residues in the CDR3. The V gene's germline CDR1 is MNHEY and CDR2 SVGAGI. CDR3 coding DNA: TGTGCCAGCAGTTACGACGGAACGAACACCGGGGAGCTGTTTTTT. Translated: CASSYDGTNTGELFF.

The rearrangement uses TRBV18 and TRBJ1-2; 12 bases map to TRBD1. The CDR3 has 15 residues. V was clipped by 6 bases and J by 6 bases; unmatched bases: 8. Per germline, CDR1 KGHSH and CDR2 LQKENI. The CDR3 region has the DNA TGTGCCAGCTCCTACGCCGGGACAGGGGGCGATGGCTACACCTTC. Translated, it gives CASSYAGTGGDGYTF.

This chain connects TRBV19 to TRBJ2-7; D may be TRBD2 (6 bases). The CDR3 runs to 18 residues. Germline CDR1 is LNHDA and CDR2 is SQIVND (reference sequence). The ends were cut back, 0 bases at V and 0 bases at J, with 18 bases in the middle. The CDR3 loop is CASSIEAGGLGISYEQYF. CDR3 in DNA: TGTGCCAGTAGTATAGAGGCCGGGGGATTAGGAATCTCCTACGAGCAGTACTTC.

The chain joins TRBV7-9 to TRBJ2-5; the D gene is possibly TRBD1 (6 bases). V dropped 1 base and J dropped 5 bases, with 23 bases sitting between them. Germline V gene data show CDR1 as SEHNR and CDR2 as FQNEAQ (reference sequence). The CDR3 has 18 residues. The DNA for the CDR3 is TGTGCCAGCAGCTTAGACCCCCTTCAAGGACAGCTTGAGGAGACCCAGTACTTC. Protein sequence: CASSLDPLQGQLEETQYF.